The 29 T cell receptor beta chains below were found in one sample sequenced in a study of T cell repertoires in cytomegalovirus infection. These receptors' antigens are unknown. TCRdb re-derived calls from the reads in MiXCR, one entry per CDR3 protein. The repertoire consists of roughly 350,000 distinct CDR3 sequences, with roughly 34% occurring once and the leading ten covering roughly 13%. The source material was cultured PBMCs, sampled from culture after CMV antigen stimulation. The receptor source for this set is a human donor in good health (CMV status not recorded). Some clones in this sample may be carry-over from other donors' samples.

CDR3 region: CASSPEVRLEQYV. CDR3 sequence (DNA): TGTGCCAGCAGCCCTGAGGTCCGGCTCGAGCAGTACGTC. The rearrangement links TRBV6-1 to TRBJ2-7; D gene unclear. This CDR3 has 13 amino acids. V was clipped by 6 bases and J by 6 bases, with 15 bases between them. The germline CDR1 and CDR2 sequences are MNHNS and SASEGT.

This clonotype was seen many times. As DNA, the CDR3 is TGTGCCAGCAGCTTAGACTCCGGTGGCACAGATACGCAGTATTTT. Protein sequence: CASSLDSGGTDTQYF. This sequence joins TRBV7-2 and TRBJ2-3; D remains ambiguous. Between the trimmed V and J ends, which lost 1 base and 1 base, there was a span of 9 bases. Germline V gene data show CDR1 as SGHTA and CDR2 as FQGNSA. CDR3 size: 15 residues.

The gene calls are TRBV28 and TRBJ1-1, with D tentatively TRBD1 (5 bases). CDR3 length: 13 amino acids. Germline CDR1 is MDHEN and CDR2 is SYDVKM. V gave up 5 bases and J gave up 11 bases, with 18 bases separating them. This CDR3 reads CASSNFPGPVAFF. Written as DNA, the CDR3 is TGTGCCAGCAGTAACTTTCCGGGGCCCGTGGCTTTCTTT.

This clonotype was seen repeatedly, ten times or more. This sequence joins TRBV6-1 and TRBJ2-1; 10 nucleotides agree with TRBD2. CDR1 and CDR2 from the germline V gene are MNHNS and SASEGT. The junction had 11 bases not matched to a gene; V was cut back by 11 bases and J by 4 bases. There are 15 residues in the CDR3. The CDR3 region has the DNA TGTGCCTCACGACCCGCTAGCGGGAGTTACAATGAGCAGTTCTTC. Translated, it gives CASRPASGSYNEQFF.

The V and J genes are TRBV19 and TRBJ1-6, with unresolved D. Germline loops: CDR1 LNHDA, CDR2 SQIVND (reference sequence). Trimming stripped 3 bases from V and 0 bases from J, with 12 bases between. This CDR3 is built from 17 residues. The CDR3 here is CASSMDFRSSYNSPLHF. DNA for the CDR3: TGTGCCAGTAGTATGGATTTCCGGAGCTCCTATAATTCACCCCTCCACTTT.

The gene calls are TRBV24-1 and TRBJ2-1; D is tentatively TRBD1 or TRBD2 (7 bases each). The length of the CDR3 is 18 residues. Germline CDR1 is KGHDR and CDR2 is SFDVKD. V was clipped by 0 bases and J by 8 bases, with 22 bases between them. The chain's CDR3 is CATSDLQSGTADEDEQFF. CDR3 coding DNA: TGTGCCACCAGTGATTTGCAGAGCGGGACAGCCGACGAGGATGAGCAGTTCTTC.

In this sample, this clonotype turned up a few times. This sequence joins TRBV20-1 and TRBJ2-5, with D maybe TRBD1 (6 bases). Trimming removed 0 bases from V and 0 bases from J, with 11 bases in between. CDR1 is DFQATT, CDR2 SNEGSKA, per germline (reference sequence). This CDR3 is built from 15 residues. CDR3 loop: CSARDGTKYQETQYF. The CDR3, as DNA: TGCAGTGCTAGAGATGGGACAAAGTACCAAGAGACCCAGTACTTC.

There are a few counts of this clonotype. The genes are TRBV4-2 and TRBJ1-4, with 8 bases identical to TRBD1. The trim removed 2 bases at V and 7 bases at J, leaving 6 bases unmatched. The CDR3 contains 15 residues. Germline V gene sequence: CDR1 LGHNA, CDR2 YNFKEQ. CDR3 in amino acids: CASSQPGDRTEKLFF. CDR3 coding DNA: TGTGCCAGCAGCCAACCCGGGGACAGGACTGAAAAACTGTTTTTT.

This clonotype was observed a few times. The chain employs TRBV7-2 and TRBJ2-3; TRBD1 agrees at 11 bases. CDR1 and CDR2 (germline): SGHTA, FQGNSA. With 3 bases clipped from V and 0 bases from J, the junction kept 11 bases outside the gene matches. The CDR3 loop spans 19 amino acids. This CDR3 is CASSFYGPGQGVSTDTQYF. CDR3 nucleotides: TGTGCCAGCAGCTTCTATGGACCGGGACAGGGGGTTAGCACAGATACGCAGTATTTT. Looking up the rest from reference TRBV7-2 and TRBJ2-3 gives the full variable domain: GAGVSQSPSNKVTEKGKDVELRCDPISGHTALYWYRQSLGQGLEFLIYFQGNSAPDKSGLPSDRFSAERTGGSVSTLTIQRTQQEDSAVYLCASSFYGPGQGVSTDTQYFGPGTRLTVL.

The rearrangement uses TRBV29-1 and TRBJ2-5; a possible D gene is TRBD1 (5 bases). The CDR3 extends over 12 amino acids. Between the trimmed V and J ends, which lost 7 bases and 5 bases, there was a span of 14 bases. CDR1 and CDR2 (germline): SQVTM, ANQGSEA. CDR3 DNA: TGCAGCGCCGGTCTGGGGCAGGAGACCCAGTACTTC. This codes for CSAGLGQETQYF. The variable domain in full, with the rest retrieved from reference TRBV29-1 and TRBJ2-5, is SAVISQKPSRDICQRGTSLTIQCQVDSQVTMMFWYRQQPGQSLTLIATANQGSEATYESGFVIDKFPISRPNLTFSTLTVSNMSPEDSSIYLCSAGLGQETQYFGPGTRLLVL.

This clonotype has just a few counts. The rearrangement uses TRBV11-1 and TRBJ1-1; unclear D gene. Germline lookup yields CDR1 SGHAT and CDR2 FQDESV (reference sequence). Trimming took 5 bases from V and 4 from J, leaving 14 bases between them. The CDR3 has 14 residues. CDR3 DNA: TGTGCCAGCAGCAAAGGAGCTCGCGGCACTGAAGCTTTCTTT. It codes for CASSKGARGTEAFF.

The chain employs TRBV4-1 and TRBJ1-1, with TRBD1 as a possible D gene (5 bases). Trimming cost V 4 bases and J 1 base, with 13 bases left between them. Germline CDR1 reads MGHRA; CDR2 reads YSYEKL. CDR3 length: 15 residues. The CDR3 loop reads CASSRTAGGNTEAFF. DNA for the CDR3: TGCGCCAGCAGCCGAACGGCCGGGGGGAACACTGAAGCTTTCTTT.

This clonotype has just a few counts. The chain recombines TRBV11-2 with TRBJ2-3; TRBD2 aligns across 7 bases. The J segment lost 3 bases and the V segment lost 5 bases, leaving 5 bases of the junction unmatched. The germline gives CDR1 SGHAT, CDR2 FQNNGV. This CDR3 contains 14 residues. CDR3 region: CASSPLGGTDTQYF. CDR3 DNA sequence: TGTGCCAGCAGCCCCCTGGGAGGGACAGATACGCAGTATTTT.

The V call is TRBV29-1, the J call TRBJ1-1, with D possibly matching TRBD1 (5 bases). In germline, CDR1 is SQVTM, CDR2 ANQGSEA. Trimming took off 4 bases at V and 7 bases at J, with 13 bases between the two ends. This CDR3 is built from 12 residues. This CDR3 is CSVVPRVGEAFF. In nucleotides, the CDR3 is TGCAGCGTTGTCCCCAGGGTAGGTGAAGCTTTCTTT.

The rearrangement links TRBV19 to TRBJ1-5; D might be TRBD1 (6 bases). In germline, CDR1 is LNHDA, CDR2 SQIVND (reference sequence). V dropped 4 bases and J dropped 7 bases, with 11 bases sitting between them. The CDR3 spans 13 residues. The CDR3 spells CASSTQRGQPQHF. The CDR3 DNA sequence: TGTGCCAGTAGTACACAGAGGGGGCAGCCCCAGCATTTT.

The chain links TRBV24-1 to TRBJ2-5, with D uncertain. The V gene's germline CDR1 is KGHDR and CDR2 SFDVKD. This CDR3 contains 11 residues. V lost 8 bases, J lost 4 bases, and 7 bases lay in between. In DNA, the CDR3 is TGTGCCACCAAACGTGGAGAGACCCAGTACTTC. This encodes CATKRGETQYF.

V and J are TRBV18 and TRBJ1-2, with 8 bases identical to TRBD1. V lost 1 base and J lost 8; bases outside the gene matches: 12. Germline lookup yields CDR1 KGHSH and CDR2 LQKENI. This CDR3 region has 16 residues. Here the CDR3 DNA reads TGTGCCAGCTCACCACAATCGCAGACAGGGGAGGCCGGCTACACCTTC. Translated, it gives CASSPQSQTGEAGYTF. The full variable domain, completed using reference TRBV18 and TRBJ1-2, is NAGVMQNPRHLVRRRGQEARLRCSPMKGHSHVYWYRQLPEEGLKFMVYLQKENIIDESGMPKERFSAEFPKEGPSILRIQQVVRGDSAAYFCASSPQSQTGEAGYTFGSGTRLTVV.

Here the CDR3 DNA reads TGTGCCACCAGCAGAGTACAGGGGCATGGCTACACCTTC. Protein sequence: CATSRVQGHGYTF. The chain uses TRBV15 and TRBJ1-2; 7 bases agree with TRBD1. Germline CDR1 and CDR2: LNHNV and YYDKDF (reference sequence). This CDR3 comprises 13 residues. J was trimmed by 6 bases and V by 1 base; bases with no gene match: 2.

This clonotype was seen at least ten times. V and J are TRBV7-2 and TRBJ1-1; TRBD1 agrees at 9 bases. The CDR3 consists of 15 residues. The germline CDR1 and CDR2 sequences are SGHTA and FQGNSA. Unmatched junction bases numbered 4, after V lost 4 bases and J lost 1 base. CDR3 bases: TGTGCCAGCAGCTCGGGACAGGGCGGGAACACTGAAGCTTTCTTT. Its protein is CASSSGQGGNTEAFF.

The genes are TRBV29-1 and TRBJ1-1; no reliable D call. V was clipped by 3 bases and J by 3 bases, with 2 bases between them. The germline V gene has CDR1 SQVTM and CDR2 ANQGSEA. The CDR3 sequence is 10 residues long. As DNA, the CDR3 is TGCAGCGTTGATGACACTGAAGCTTTCTTT. Translating gives CSVDDTEAFF.

This clonotype was observed a handful of times. The chain recombines TRBV9 with TRBJ2-7; 10 nucleotides align to TRBD2. V lost 0 bases and J lost 7; bases outside the gene matches: 7. In germline, CDR1 is SGDLS, CDR2 YYNGEE. This CDR3 spans 15 amino acids. CDR3 region: CASSVDPAGGSEQYF. The CDR3 nucleotides read TGTGCCAGCAGCGTAGATCCAGCGGGAGGGTCAGAGCAGTACTTC.

This clonotype has just a few counts. The J gene is TRBJ1-5, the V gene TRBV28; 8 bases line up with TRBD1. Germline values: CDR1 MDHEN, CDR2 SYDVKM. This CDR3 is 16 amino acids long. V was clipped by 3 bases and J by 6 bases; unmatched bases: 10. DNA for the CDR3: TGTGCCAGCAGTTTCCCTAGTACAGGGGGGTTTCAGCCCCAGCATTTT. Protein sequence: CASSFPSTGGFQPQHF.

The chain combines TRBV6-1 with TRBJ2-7; 12 bases fit TRBD2. CDR3 size: 17 residues. With V trimmed by 5 bases and J by 3 bases, 11 bases remained unmatched. CDR1 is MNHNS and CDR2 is SASEGT in the germline V gene. CDR3 sequence: CASSSPRLAGDLYEQYF. The CDR3 nucleotides read TGTGCCAGCAGTTCCCCCAGACTAGCGGGGGACCTCTACGAGCAGTACTTC.

The chain joins TRBV15 to TRBJ1-5; 8 bases align to TRBD1. Trimming took 6 bases from V and 6 from J; bases not matched to a gene: 10. The CDR3 covers 15 residues. Germline V gives CDR1 LNHNV, CDR2 YYDKDF (reference sequence). The CDR3 reads CATRVTGGGSQPQHF. DNA for the CDR3: TGTGCCACCAGAGTAACAGGGGGAGGGAGTCAGCCCCAGCATTTT.

This clonotype appeared many times. The chain carries TRBV7-2 and TRBJ1-3; D gene uncertain. The CDR3 runs to 15 residues. Germline V gene lookup returns CDR1 SGHTA and CDR2 FQGNSA. The V and J ends lost 2 bases and 0 bases respectively, with 8 bases between them. Here the CDR3 reads CASSLSRSSGNTIYF. Here the CDR3 DNA reads TGTGCCAGCAGCTTATCCAGGAGCTCTGGAAACACCATATATTTT.

The V call is TRBV12-3 or TRBV12-4, the J call TRBJ2-3; 7 bases match TRBD1. The CDR3 consists of 14 residues. Unmatched junction bases numbered 15, after V lost 11 bases and J lost 7 bases. CDR3 in amino acids: CAPDRDPPAHTQYF. CDR3 coding DNA: TGTGCCCCCGACAGGGACCCACCGGCGCATACGCAGTATTTT.

This clonotype was detected a few times. V is TRBV7-8 and J is TRBJ1-2; the match to TRBD1 covers 7 bases. V lost 9 bases and J lost 4; bases outside the gene matches: 5. The germline CDR1 and CDR2 sequences are SGHVS and FQNEAQ. The CDR3 spans 12 residues. CDR3 loop: CARIQGTYGYTF. CDR3 DNA sequence: TGTGCCAGGATACAGGGGACCTATGGCTACACCTTC.

This clonotype was observed a few times. V gene TRBV6-2 or TRBV6-3 combines with J gene TRBJ2-1, with 14 bases fitting TRBD2. There are 14 residues in the CDR3. CDR1 and CDR2 from the germline V gene are MNHEY and SVGEGT. The trim removed 8 bases at V and 9 bases at J, leaving 6 bases unmatched. The CDR3 bases are TGTGCCAGCTCGGGACTAGCGGGGGTCGGTGAGCAGTTCTTC. Its translation: CASSGLAGVGEQFF.

This clonotype was observed a single time. The chain recombines TRBV4-1 with TRBJ2-3; D may be TRBD1 (5 bases). Germline assignment: CDR1 MGHRA and CDR2 YSYEKL. This CDR3 contains 18 residues. Trimming left V 2 bases short and J 0 bases short, with 18 bases between. The CDR3 is CASSQYYRQLSSTDTQYF. The CDR3 bases are TGCGCCAGCAGCCAATATTACAGACAGCTATCAAGCACAGATACGCAGTATTTT.